This T cell receptor (beta chain) was observed in a study of Ad26.COV2.S vaccination and SARS-CoV-2 variants. Study conclusions and caveats: Those who received the vaccine showed greater spike-specific TCR breadth than those given placebo. Similar non-spike TCR breadth was seen in vaccine and placebo recipients.

The ends lost 5 bases at V and 2 bases at J; junction bases unmatched: 7. This CDR3 spans 15 amino acids. The germline V gene has CDR1 SGHDN and CDR2 FVKESK. On this clone: Its antigen remains unidentified.

TCRdb keeps only in-frame clones here, not all; method: immunoSEQ multiplex PCR. This sample has about 320,000 clones, with around 83% found just once. Treatment noted: approximately 18 received Ad26.COV2.S at low or high dose, single or two shots; several received placebo; per-sample allocation not given. Specimens were obtained on day 63 following the first vaccine or placebo injection. Built on an Ad26 vector, the vaccine expressed Wuhan-strain SARS-CoV-2 spike. J is TRBJ2-7 and V is TRBV14; 9 nucleotides line up with TRBD1. The specimen comprised peripheral blood, sampled in a trial of Ad26.COV2.S vaccine versus placebo. The TCR comes from a person between 18 and 60 years old who received the Ad26.COV2.S COVID-19 vaccine or a placebo. The CDR3 sequence is CASSYAGTGTYEQYF. The CDR3 nucleotides are TGTGCCAGCAGCTACGCCGGGACAGGGACCTACGAGCAGTACTTC.